This T cell receptor (beta chain) was recovered during a study of T cells in Graves' hyperthyroidism and ophthalmopathy. Study context: Before treatment of any kind, peripheral blood was taken at initial diagnosis. General study points: Using 13 V-J features, a model discriminated ophthalmopathy from stable hyperthyroidism.

This clonotype was found many times. What it recognizes is unknown. Uncontrolled infection, other autoimmune disease, pregnancy and lactation each barred patients from inclusion. Extraction of PBMCs used roughly 9.6 ml of fresh peripheral blood. The CDR3 regions of TCR beta were amplified from RNA transcripts. The HTBI set primed first-round TCR CDR3 RT-PCR. TCRdb called the multiplex PCR reads again in MiXCR, with one record for every CDR3 protein. Among approximately 600,000 distinct CDR3 sequences listed, approximately 15% were seen once. Germline CDR1 reads SGDLS; CDR2 reads YYNGEE. The CDR3 runs to 17 residues. V gave up 0 bases and J gave up 6 bases; unmatched junction bases: 6.

Source material: blood. The receptor was derived from a woman aged 18-35 years with Graves' ophthalmopathy. J is TRBJ2-3 and V is TRBV9, with 14 bases matching TRBD2. CDR3 amino acids: CASSVGLAGGYRDTQYF. CDR3 DNA: TGTGCCAGCAGCGTAGGACTAGCGGGAGGGTACCGGGATACGCAGTATTTT.